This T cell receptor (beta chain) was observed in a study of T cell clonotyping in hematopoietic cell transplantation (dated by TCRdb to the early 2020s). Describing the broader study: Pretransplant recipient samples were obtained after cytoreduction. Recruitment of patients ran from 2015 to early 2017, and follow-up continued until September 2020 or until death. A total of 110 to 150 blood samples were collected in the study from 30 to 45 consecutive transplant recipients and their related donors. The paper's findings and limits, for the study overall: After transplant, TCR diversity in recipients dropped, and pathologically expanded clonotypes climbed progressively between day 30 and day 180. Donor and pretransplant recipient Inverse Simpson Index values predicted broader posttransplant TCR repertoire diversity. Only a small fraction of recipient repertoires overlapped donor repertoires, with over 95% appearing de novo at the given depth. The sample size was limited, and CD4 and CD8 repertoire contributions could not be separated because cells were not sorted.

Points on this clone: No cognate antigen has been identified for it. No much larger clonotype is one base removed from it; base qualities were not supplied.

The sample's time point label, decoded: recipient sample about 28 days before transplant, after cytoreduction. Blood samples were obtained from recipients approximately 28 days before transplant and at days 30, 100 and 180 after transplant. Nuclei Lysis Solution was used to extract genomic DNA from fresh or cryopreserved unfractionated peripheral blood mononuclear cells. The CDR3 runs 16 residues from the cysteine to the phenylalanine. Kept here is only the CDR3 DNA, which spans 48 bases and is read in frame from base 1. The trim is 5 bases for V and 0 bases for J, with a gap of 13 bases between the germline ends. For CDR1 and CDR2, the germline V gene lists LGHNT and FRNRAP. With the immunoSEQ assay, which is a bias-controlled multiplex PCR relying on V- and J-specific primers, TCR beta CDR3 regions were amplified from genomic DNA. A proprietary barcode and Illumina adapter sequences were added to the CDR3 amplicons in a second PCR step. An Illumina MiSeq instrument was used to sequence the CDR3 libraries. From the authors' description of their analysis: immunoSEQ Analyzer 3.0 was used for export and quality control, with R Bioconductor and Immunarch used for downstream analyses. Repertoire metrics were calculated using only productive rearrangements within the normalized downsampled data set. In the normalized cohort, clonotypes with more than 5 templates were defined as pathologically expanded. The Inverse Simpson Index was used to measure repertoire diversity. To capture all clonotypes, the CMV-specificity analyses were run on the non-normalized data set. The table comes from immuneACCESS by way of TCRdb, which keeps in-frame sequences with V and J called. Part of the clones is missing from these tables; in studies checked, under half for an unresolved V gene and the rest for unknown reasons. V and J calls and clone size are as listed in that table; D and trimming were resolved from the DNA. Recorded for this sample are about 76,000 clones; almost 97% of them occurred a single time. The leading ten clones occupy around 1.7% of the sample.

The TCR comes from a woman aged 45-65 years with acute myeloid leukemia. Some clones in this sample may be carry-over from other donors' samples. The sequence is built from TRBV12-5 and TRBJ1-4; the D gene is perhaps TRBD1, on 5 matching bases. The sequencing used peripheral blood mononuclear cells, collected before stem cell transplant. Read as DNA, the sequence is TGTGCTAGTGGTCCGGGGGACCTTGCAACTAATGAAAAACTGTTTTTT. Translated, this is CASGPGDLATNEKLFF.